The 4 T cell receptor beta chains given below trace back to one sample, sequenced in a study of shared clonotypes between healthy human individuals. Measured with immunoSEQ multiplex PCR; TCRdb has only the in-frame clones, and not every one. The sample lists 2,500,000 or so clones, roughly 93% occurring once. The source material was naive CD4+ T cells from PBMCs. Subset noted: CD45RA+ positively selected. These receptors were taken from a man between 18 and 35 years old in good health. Some clones in this sample may be carry-over from other donors' samples.

J is TRBJ1-4 and V is TRBV29-1, with 9 bases aligning to TRBD1. This CDR3 spans 14 amino acids. In germline, CDR1 is SQVTM, CDR2 ANQGSEA. The V gene end was trimmed by 6 bases and the J gene end by 7 bases; junction bases not matched to a gene: 9. CDR3 residues: CSVGAGTGLEKLFF. As DNA, the CDR3 is TGCAGCGTGGGGGCCGGGACAGGGCTTGAAAAACTGTTTTTT.

This chain uses TRBV4-1 with TRBJ1-2, with 9 bases matching TRBD1. The CDR3 extends over 16 amino acids. Trimming at V came to 0 bases and at J to 4 bases, leaving 6 bases not matched to a gene. Germline-derived CDR1 and CDR2 are MGHRA and YSYEKL. CDR3 bases: TGCGCCAGCAGCCAAGATCTTGGGACAGGGAGCTATGGCTACACCTTC. Amino acid sequence: CASSQDLGTGSYGYTF.

This chain links TRBV28 with TRBJ1-2; 9 positions match TRBD1. Trimming cost V 5 bases and J 8 bases; bases outside gene matches: 12. CDR1 is MDHEN, CDR2 SYDVKM, per germline. This CDR3 has 15 residues. In DNA form, the CDR3 reads TGTGCCAGCAGTCCGTCGGGACAGGGAGCCGTCGGCTACACCTTC. Its protein is CASSPSGQGAVGYTF.

This clone was recorded once. The rearrangement uses TRBV7-7 and TRBJ2-2; D is uncertain. Per germline, CDR1 SSHAT and CDR2 FNYEAQ (reference sequence). V gave up 4 bases and J gave up 4 bases, with 10 bases separating them. This CDR3 is built from 14 residues. This chain's CDR3 is CASSSGPTTGELFF. As DNA, the CDR3 is TGTGCCAGCAGCTCCGGACCGACCACCGGGGAGCTGTTTTTT.